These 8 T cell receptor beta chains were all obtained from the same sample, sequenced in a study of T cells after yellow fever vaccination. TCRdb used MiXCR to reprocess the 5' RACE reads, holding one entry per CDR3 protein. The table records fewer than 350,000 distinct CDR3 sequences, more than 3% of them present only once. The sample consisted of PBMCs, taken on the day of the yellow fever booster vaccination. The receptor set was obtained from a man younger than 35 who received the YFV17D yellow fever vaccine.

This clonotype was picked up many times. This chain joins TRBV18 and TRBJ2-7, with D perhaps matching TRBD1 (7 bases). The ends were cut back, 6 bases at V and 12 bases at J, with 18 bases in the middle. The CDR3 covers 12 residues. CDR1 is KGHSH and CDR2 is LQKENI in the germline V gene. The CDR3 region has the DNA TGTGCCAGCTCTTCCCAAGGAGGGACAGCGTACGTC. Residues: CASSSQGGTAYV.

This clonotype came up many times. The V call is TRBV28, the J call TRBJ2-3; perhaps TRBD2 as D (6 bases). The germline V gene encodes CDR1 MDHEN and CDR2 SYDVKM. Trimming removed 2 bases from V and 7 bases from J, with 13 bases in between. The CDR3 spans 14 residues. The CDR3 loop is CASSLTGGWNTQYF. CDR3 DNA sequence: TGTGCCAGCAGTTTAACCGGAGGGTGGAATACGCAGTATTTT.

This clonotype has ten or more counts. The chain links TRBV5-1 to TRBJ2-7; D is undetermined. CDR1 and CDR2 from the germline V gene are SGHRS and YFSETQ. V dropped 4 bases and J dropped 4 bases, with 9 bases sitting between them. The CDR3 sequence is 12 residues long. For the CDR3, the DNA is TGCGCCAGCAGCCTACACCCTTACGAGCAGTACGTC. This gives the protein CASSLHPYEQYV.

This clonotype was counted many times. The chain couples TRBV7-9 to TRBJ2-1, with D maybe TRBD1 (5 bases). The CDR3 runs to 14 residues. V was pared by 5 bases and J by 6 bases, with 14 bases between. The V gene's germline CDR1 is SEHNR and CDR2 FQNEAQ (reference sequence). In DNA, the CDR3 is TGTGCCAGCAGCCTCCTTGAAGGGGTCAATGAGCAGTTCTTC. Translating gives CASSLLEGVNEQFF.

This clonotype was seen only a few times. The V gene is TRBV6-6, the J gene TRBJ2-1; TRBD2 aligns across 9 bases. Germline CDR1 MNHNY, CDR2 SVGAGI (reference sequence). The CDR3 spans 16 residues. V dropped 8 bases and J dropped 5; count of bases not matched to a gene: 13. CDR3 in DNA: TGTGCCAGCGGGTCGCCGGCGGGGGGGGCTGACAATGAGCAGTTCTTC. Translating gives CASGSPAGGADNEQFF.

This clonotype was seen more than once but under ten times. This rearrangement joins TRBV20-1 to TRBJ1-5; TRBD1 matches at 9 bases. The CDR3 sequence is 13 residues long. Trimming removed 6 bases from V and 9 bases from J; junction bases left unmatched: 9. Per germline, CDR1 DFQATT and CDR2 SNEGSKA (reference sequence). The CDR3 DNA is TGCAGTGCAACGACAGGGGGGGAGGGGCCCCAGCATTTT. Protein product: CSATTGGEGPQHF.

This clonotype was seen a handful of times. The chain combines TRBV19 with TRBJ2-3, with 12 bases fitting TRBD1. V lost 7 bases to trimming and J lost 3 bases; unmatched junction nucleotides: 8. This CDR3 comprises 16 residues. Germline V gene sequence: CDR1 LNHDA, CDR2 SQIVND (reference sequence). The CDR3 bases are TGTGCCAGTAATCCGTTGGGACAGGGGGCAACAGATACGCAGTATTTT. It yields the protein CASNPLGQGATDTQYF. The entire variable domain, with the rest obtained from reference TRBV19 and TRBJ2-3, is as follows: DGGITQSPKYLFRKEGQNVTLSCEQNLNHDAMYWYRQDPGQGLRLIYYSQIVNDFQKGDIAEGYSVSREKKESFPLTVTSAQKNPTAFYLCASNPLGQGATDTQYFGPGTRLTVL.

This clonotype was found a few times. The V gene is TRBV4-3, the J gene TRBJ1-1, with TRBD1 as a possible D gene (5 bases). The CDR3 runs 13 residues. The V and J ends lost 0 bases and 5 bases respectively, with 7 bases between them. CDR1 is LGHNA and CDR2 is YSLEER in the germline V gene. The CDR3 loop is CASSQDSGTEAFF. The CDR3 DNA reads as TGCGCCAGCAGCCAAGATTCAGGGACTGAAGCTTTCTTT.